This T cell receptor (beta chain) was sequenced in a study of T-cell memory formation after mild COVID-19. From germline, CDR1 is DFQATT and CDR2 SNEGSKA (reference sequence). The V and J ends lost 3 bases and 7 bases, in that order; junction bases with no gene match: 5. The CDR3 runs to 13 residues. TCRdb used MiXCR to reprocess the 5' RACE reads, holding one entry per CDR3 protein. The table includes around 200,000 distinct CDR3 sequences, 27% detected once. The chain couples TRBV20-1 to TRBJ2-2; TRBD1 agrees at 7 bases. The source is an adult woman who had mild COVID-19 (a few samples of this study predate the infection). Cell type and time point are not known. Sequences were obtained from PBMCs or a T cell subset sorted from them (not recorded which). CDR3 sequence: CSASGTVGGELFF. The CDR3 coding sequence is TGCAGTGCTAGCGGGACAGTTGGCGGGGAGCTGTTTTTT.